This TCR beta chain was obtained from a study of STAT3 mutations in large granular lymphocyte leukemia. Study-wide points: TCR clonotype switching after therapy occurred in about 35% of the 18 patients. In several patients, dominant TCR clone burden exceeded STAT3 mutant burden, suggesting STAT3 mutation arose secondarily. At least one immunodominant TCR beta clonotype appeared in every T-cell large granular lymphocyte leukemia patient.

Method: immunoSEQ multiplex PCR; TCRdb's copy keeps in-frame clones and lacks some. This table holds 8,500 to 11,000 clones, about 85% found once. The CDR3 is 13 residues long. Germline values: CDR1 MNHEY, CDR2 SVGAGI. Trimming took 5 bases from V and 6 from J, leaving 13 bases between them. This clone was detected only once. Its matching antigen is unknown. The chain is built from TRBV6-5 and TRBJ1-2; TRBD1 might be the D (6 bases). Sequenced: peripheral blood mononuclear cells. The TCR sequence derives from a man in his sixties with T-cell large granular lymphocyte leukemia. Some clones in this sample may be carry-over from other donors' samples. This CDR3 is CASSNQGRDGYTF. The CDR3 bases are TGTGCCAGCAGTAACCAGGGGAGGGATGGCTACACCTTC.